The 30 T cell receptor beta chains in this list originate from one sample, sequenced in a study of T-cell reconstitution after alpha-beta-depleted transplantation in children. It was with unique molecular identifiers that the TCRbeta library was prepared. From the PCR reads, TCRdb called clonotypes with MiXCR, one entry per CDR3 protein. The sample has approximately 230,000 distinct CDR3 sequences; about 25% are singletons. The sequenced sample was PBMCs, obtained before TCRalphabeta/CD19-depleted stem cell transplant. The origin of the receptors is a girl aged 2 to 9 with Fanconi anemia, due to receive a stem cell transplant.

This clonotype came up a few times. The gene calls are TRBV7-9 and TRBJ1-5, with 7 bases that match TRBD1. The V and J ends lost 5 bases and 3 bases, in that order; junction bases with no gene match: 4. This CDR3 region has 14 residues. Germline V gene sequence: CDR1 SEHNR, CDR2 FQNEAQ (reference sequence). The CDR3 DNA reads as TGTGCCAGCAGCGCTGGACAGGTCAATCAGCCCCAGCATTTT. Its translation is CASSAGQVNQPQHF.

This clonotype has a handful of counts. The gene calls are TRBV20-1 and TRBJ2-5, with D possibly being TRBD1 (6 bases). This CDR3 spans 15 amino acids. CDR1 is DFQATT, CDR2 SNEGSKA, per germline (reference sequence). Trimming stripped 1 base from V and 5 bases from J, with 17 bases between. CDR3 residues: CSARVTGQVWETQYF. The CDR3, as DNA: TGCAGTGCTAGAGTCACAGGGCAAGTGTGGGAGACCCAGTACTTC.

This clonotype was counted many times. The CDR3 DNA reads TGCGCCAGCAGCCACCTAGCGAGCCAAGAGACCCAGTACTTC. Translating gives CASSHLASQETQYF. This chain joins TRBV4-1 and TRBJ2-5, with a weak D call TRBD2 (6 bases). In germline, CDR1 is MGHRA, CDR2 YSYEKL. V lost 3 bases and J 1 base, leaving 9 bases between the germline ends. The CDR3 extends over 14 amino acids.

This clonotype was detected ten times or more. The chain employs TRBV30 and TRBJ2-7; D is unresolved. V shed 0 bases and J shed 4 bases, with 10 bases lying between them. Germline V CDR1 and CDR2: GTSNPN, SVGIG (reference sequence). The CDR3 extends over 13 amino acids. CDR3 sequence reads: CAWSVGSGYEQYF. CDR3 bases: TGTGCCTGGAGTGTCGGCTCTGGATACGAGCAGTACTTC.

This clonotype appeared many times. V usage is TRBV7-2 and J usage is TRBJ2-1; 7 positions agree with TRBD2. J was trimmed by 6 bases and V by 4 bases; bases with no gene match: 15. The length of the CDR3 is 17 residues. Germline CDR1 reads SGHTA; CDR2 reads FQGNSA. CDR3 sequence reads: CASSSQWGGRDVNEQFF. In DNA form, the CDR3 reads TGTGCCAGCAGCTCCCAGTGGGGAGGGAGGGATGTCAATGAGCAGTTCTTC.

Concerning this clonotype: With a much larger clone just one base away, this may be a read error. This rearrangement joins TRBV20-1 to TRBJ1-5; D ambiguous. Germline-derived CDR1 and CDR2 are DFQATT and SNEGSKA (reference sequence). V lost 3 bases, J lost 4 bases, and 7 bases lay in between. There are 12 residues in the CDR3. CDR3 loop: CSASGGNQPQHF. The DNA of the CDR3 is TGCAGTGCTAGTGGAGGGAATCAGCCCCAGCATTTT.

This clonotype occurred many times. V gene TRBV9 combines with J gene TRBJ2-3; no clear D gene. The CDR3 spans 14 residues. Looked up from germline, CDR1 is SGDLS and CDR2 is YYNGEE. Trimming shortened V by 1 base and J by 8 bases, and 14 bases separated the two germline ends. The CDR3 bases are TGTGCCAGCAGCGTATCCGGGTCCCACAGTACGCAGTATTTT. Translating it yields CASSVSGSHSTQYF.

The chain employs TRBV12-5 and TRBJ1-1; D perhaps matches TRBD1 (5 bases). Germline V lookup: CDR1 LGHNT, CDR2 FRNRAP. V lost 0 bases, J lost 4 bases, and 18 bases lay in between. The CDR3 length is 17 residues. CDR3 in amino acids: CASGLVLRGDTPTEAFF. The CDR3 DNA follows: TGTGCTAGTGGTTTGGTACTTAGAGGGGATACCCCCACTGAAGCTTTCTTT.

This chain connects TRBV7-9 to TRBJ2-1; 9 bases agree with TRBD2. This CDR3 has 14 amino acids. Looked up from germline, CDR1 is SEHNR and CDR2 is FQNEAQ (reference sequence). V lost 5 bases, J lost 8 bases, and 7 bases stayed unmatched. CDR3 loop: CASSPGLALHEQFF. The CDR3 region has the DNA TGTGCCAGCAGCCCGGGACTAGCTTTACATGAGCAGTTCTTC.

The chain joins TRBV6-1 to TRBJ1-5; 8 bases match TRBD1. Germline V CDR1 and CDR2: MNHNS, SASEGT. The junction had 4 bases not matched to a gene; V was cut back by 4 bases and J by 5 bases. This CDR3 is built from 14 residues. The CDR3 sequence: CASSGTGNYQPQHF. CDR3 DNA: TGTGCCAGCAGTGGGACAGGGAATTATCAGCCCCAGCATTTT.

The CDR3 protein is CSGRTSDTYEQYF. The CDR3 DNA reads TGCAGTGGAAGGACTAGCGACACCTACGAGCAGTACTTC. The J gene is TRBJ2-7, the V gene TRBV20-1; 9 positions match TRBD2. CDR1 is DFQATT, CDR2 SNEGSKA, per germline (reference sequence). The V segment lost 7 bases and the J segment 2 bases; nucleotides outside the gene matches: 6. The CDR3 covers 13 residues.

This clonotype turned up a few times. The chain uses TRBV29-1 and TRBJ2-2; D ambiguous. V was clipped by 4 bases and J by 3 bases, with 9 bases between them. CDR3 length: 13 amino acids. The germline V gene encodes CDR1 SQVTM and CDR2 ANQGSEA. The DNA of the CDR3 is TGCAGCGTTGTTTGGCAGTACACCGGGGAGCTGTTTTTT. Translation: CSVVWQYTGELFF.

The rearrangement joins TRBV12-3 or TRBV12-4 to TRBJ1-1, with TRBD1 as a possible D gene (6 bases). Trimming left V 3 bases short and J 6 bases short, with 11 bases between. There are 13 residues in the CDR3. CDR3 nucleotides: TGTGCCAGCAGTTTTCAGGGGATCCCTGAAGCTTTCTTT. Translation: CASSFQGIPEAFF.

The CDR3 bases are TGCAGTGCTAGTGTGACAGATACGCAGTATTTT. Translation gives CSASVTDTQYF. The chain combines TRBV20-1 with TRBJ2-3; no reliable D call. Trimming removed 3 bases at V and 3 bases at J, with 4 bases between. This CDR3 spans 11 amino acids. The V gene's germline CDR1 is DFQATT and CDR2 SNEGSKA (reference sequence).

The chain combines TRBV12-3 or TRBV12-4 with TRBJ2-3; D remains ambiguous. The CDR3 runs to 12 residues. V was trimmed by 3 bases and J by 7 bases, leaving 8 bases between them. DNA of the CDR3: TGTGCCAGCAGTTTGGTTCCACATACGCAGTATTTT. It translates to CASSLVPHTQYF.

The CDR3 reads CASSPQSQRGYEQYF. CDR3 sequence (DNA): TGTGCCAGCTCACCCCAGTCCCAGCGGGGTTACGAGCAGTACTTC. V gene TRBV18 combines with J gene TRBJ2-7; 7 bases fit TRBD2. With V trimmed by 3 bases and J by 4 bases, 9 bases remained unmatched. CDR1 is KGHSH and CDR2 is LQKENI in the germline V gene. This CDR3 region has 15 residues.

This clonotype has a count of ten or more. This chain connects TRBV10-1 to TRBJ2-1; D uncertain. V was cut by 4 bases and J by 6 bases, with 10 bases left in between. CDR1 WNHNN and CDR2 SYGVQD come from the germline V gene (reference sequence). The CDR3 has 13 residues. CDR3 nucleotide sequence: TGCGCCAGCAGTGGCGAGCTTTTCAATGAGCAGTTCTTC. Protein product: CASSGELFNEQFF.

This clonotype was picked up many times. V gene TRBV29-1 combines with J gene TRBJ2-7, with 12 bases matching TRBD2. The CDR3 totals 16 residues. Germline CDR1 is SQVTM and CDR2 is ANQGSEA. V gave up 5 bases and J gave up 5 bases; unmatched junction bases: 13. The DNA for the CDR3 is TGCAGCGTTCGGGGACAGGCTAGCGGGAGGGTTAACGAGCAGTACTTC. Translation: CSVRGQASGRVNEQYF.

V usage is TRBV6-1 and J usage is TRBJ1-4, with 11 bases that match TRBD1. Trimming at V came to 5 bases and at J to 12 bases, leaving 14 bases not matched to a gene. The germline gives CDR1 MNHNS, CDR2 SASEGT. The CDR3 spans 16 residues. The CDR3 nucleotides read TGTGCCAGCAGTCCGGGAGTGGACAGGGGGCGGGGGGAACTGTTTTTT. Residues: CASSPGVDRGRGELFF.

The gene calls are TRBV10-3 and TRBJ1-5, with a tentative D call TRBD1 (6 bases). Deletions cut 8 bases from V and 7 bases from J, with 12 bases between. The CDR3 is 12 residues long. CDR1 is ENHRY, CDR2 SYGVKD, per germline. Written as DNA, the CDR3 is TGTGCCATCGGAGGGGGAGGGCAGCCCCAGCATTTT. Its protein product is CAIGGGGQPQHF.

The table lists this clonotype with a few counts. The genes are TRBV20-1 and TRBJ2-1; 9 bases map to TRBD1. The germline CDR1 and CDR2 sequences are DFQATT and SNEGSKA (reference sequence). Losses at the gene ends were 3 bases for V and 3 bases for J; bases not matched to a gene: 6. The CDR3 is made up of 15 amino acids. The CDR3 DNA is TGCAGTGCTAGTTTCCGGGACAGGGTCTACAATGAGCAGTTCTTC. This gives the protein CSASFRDRVYNEQFF.

Many counts were recorded for this clonotype. This rearrangement joins TRBV29-1 to TRBJ2-7; no definite D call. CDR1 and CDR2 (germline): SQVTM, ANQGSEA. The CDR3 length is 13 residues. Deletions cut 3 bases from V and 3 bases from J, with 12 bases between. In DNA form, the CDR3 reads TGCAGCGTTGAGGTTGGATGGGACTACGAGCAGTACTTC. Translation: CSVEVGWDYEQYF.

This clonotype has just a few counts. The V and J genes are TRBV5-1 and TRBJ1-6; weak D call: TRBD1 (5 bases). CDR3 size: 14 residues. Between the trimmed V and J ends, which lost 0 bases and 5 bases, there was a span of 6 bases. Germline V lookup: CDR1 SGHRS, CDR2 YFSETQ. This chain's CDR3 is CASSLVQDNSPLHF. In DNA, the CDR3 is TGCGCCAGCAGCTTGGTACAGGATAATTCACCCCTCCACTTT.

CDR3 in DNA: TGTGCCAGCAGCCGGGGGACAGGGAGCTCACCCCTCCACTTT. Translating it yields CASSRGTGSSPLHF. V is TRBV7-9 and J is TRBJ1-6, with 9 positions matching TRBD1. V trimming: 5 bases; J trimming: 10 bases; junction bases outside the gene matches: 6. Germline V gene lookup returns CDR1 SEHNR and CDR2 FQNEAQ (reference sequence). The CDR3 runs 14 residues.

The rearrangement links TRBV7-9 to TRBJ2-5, with D perhaps TRBD2 (5 bases). CDR3 length: 14 residues. From germline, CDR1 is SEHNR and CDR2 FQNEAQ (reference sequence). The germline V and J ends were trimmed by 7 bases and 3 bases, with 15 bases remaining between them. CDR3 loop: CASNRVGVKETQYF. The DNA for the CDR3 is TGTGCCAGCAACCGAGTCGGGGTTAAAGAGACCCAGTACTTC.

This clonotype came up many times. The rearrangement joins TRBV27 to TRBJ2-1; TRBD2 agrees at 13 bases. This CDR3 is 16 amino acids long. From germline, CDR1 is MNHEY and CDR2 SMNVEV (reference sequence). Trimming removed 4 bases from V and 7 bases from J; junction bases left unmatched: 7. The CDR3: CASSSSTSGGANEQFF. The CDR3 DNA reads as TGTGCCAGCAGTTCCTCTACTAGCGGGGGGGCTAATGAGCAGTTCTTC.

This clonotype was seen many times. V is TRBV9 and J is TRBJ2-7; TRBD1 aligns across 7 bases. The J segment lost 2 bases and the V segment lost 4 bases, leaving 6 bases of the junction unmatched. This CDR3 comprises 14 residues. Germline V gene lookup returns CDR1 SGDLS and CDR2 YYNGEE. CDR3: CASSLGTVPYEQYF. As DNA, the CDR3 is TGTGCCAGCAGCCTTGGGACAGTTCCCTACGAGCAGTACTTC. Based on the CDR3 plus reference TRBV9 and TRBJ2-7, the full variable domain is DSGVTQTPKHLITATGQRVTLRCSPRSGDLSVYWYQQSLDQGLQFLIQYYNGEERAKGNILERFSAQQFPDLHSELNLSSLELGDSALYFCASSLGTVPYEQYFGPGTRLTVT.

This chain joins TRBV29-1 and TRBJ2-3; D call uncertain. This CDR3 has 17 residues. Trimming left V 4 bases short and J 0 bases short, with 20 bases between. Germline lookup yields CDR1 SQVTM and CDR2 ANQGSEA. CDR3 DNA: TGCAGCGTTGCAGGCAAGGAAGACGGGTCTAGCACAGATACGCAGTATTTT. This sequence encodes CSVAGKEDGSSTDTQYF.

This clonotype has a count of ten or more. The J gene is TRBJ2-1, the V gene TRBV12-3 or TRBV12-4; TRBD1 matches 9 bases. CDR3 length: 16 residues. V shed 4 bases and J 0 bases; nucleotides not matched to a gene: 4. The CDR3 DNA reads as TGTGCCAGCAGTTATACAGGGGGCTACTCCTACAATGAGCAGTTCTTC. Amino acid sequence: CASSYTGGYSYNEQFF.

This clonotype was seen a few times. V and J are TRBV25-1 and TRBJ2-7; no firm D call. Trimming shortened V by 2 bases and J by 0 bases, and 5 bases separated the two germline ends. Germline-derived CDR1 and CDR2 are MGHDK and SYGVNS. CDR3 length equals 13 residues. CDR3 sequence reads: CASSENPSYEQYF. In DNA, the CDR3 is TGTGCCAGCAGTGAAAACCCCTCCTACGAGCAGTACTTC.